Listed here are 13 T cell receptor beta chains from one sample, sequenced in a study of shared clonotypes between healthy human individuals. Sequencing was performed with immunoSEQ multiplex PCR; in TCRdb, only in-frame clones are kept and a portion is missing. There are around 600,000 clones in the sample; almost 97% occur only once, and 0.057% lies in the top ten. Sequencing used naive CD4+ T cells sorted from blood. Subset described: CD45RA+ positively selected. Receptors originate from a woman in her 30s in good health.

The chain uses TRBV9 and TRBJ2-2; either TRBD1 or TRBD2 may supply D (7 bases each). V was pared by 3 bases and J by 4 bases, with 16 bases between. CDR3 length: 16 residues. Germline CDR1 is SGDLS and CDR2 is YYNGEE. The DNA for the CDR3 is TGTGCCAGCAGCGGTCAGGGGGGGCGGAGCACCGGGGAGCTGTTTTTT. Translating gives CASSGQGGRSTGELFF.

The chain joins TRBV27 to TRBJ2-3; D is ambiguous. The CDR3 has 10 amino acids. From germline, CDR1 is MNHEY and CDR2 SMNVEV (reference sequence). This chain's CDR3 is CPRGTDTQYF. In DNA, the CDR3 is TGTCCTCGGGGCACAGATACGCAGTATTTT.

V gene TRBV13 combines with J gene TRBJ1-2; D call uncertain. The V gene's germline CDR1 is PRHDT and CDR2 FYEKMQ (reference sequence). The CDR3 length is 13 residues. V was clipped by 4 bases and J by 4 bases, with 10 bases between them. CDR3 loop: CASSSRRLYGYTF. DNA of the CDR3: TGTGCCAGCAGCTCGCGAAGACTCTATGGCTACACCTTC.

CDR3 DNA sequence: TGTGCTAGTGGTTTTGGCGGGAGGCTTAGCACAGATACGCAGTATTTT. It specifies CASGFGGRLSTDTQYF. The chain has TRBV12-5 and TRBJ2-3; 8 bases are shared with TRBD2. Germline V gene lookup returns CDR1 LGHNT and CDR2 FRNRAP. Germline trimming cut 3 bases from V and 0 bases from J; bases unmatched to any gene: 5. The CDR3 spans 16 residues.

The rearrangement joins TRBV19 to TRBJ2-5, with TRBD1 matching over 10 bases. After removal of 9 bases from V and 11 bases from J, the junction contained 12 bases not matched to a gene. Germline V lookup: CDR1 LNHDA, CDR2 SQIVND (reference sequence). The CDR3 is 13 residues long. CDR3 nucleotides: TGTGCCAGCGCGAGGGACAGGGGTGGGGAGCAGTACTTC. This encodes CASARDRGGEQYF.

This clone was picked up one time. The rearrangement joins TRBV28 to TRBJ2-5; maybe TRBD2 (6 bases). CDR3 length: 12 residues. V gave up 8 bases and J gave up 4 bases, with 11 bases separating them. Looked up from germline, CDR1 is MDHEN and CDR2 is SYDVKM. The CDR3 reads CASPSGLETQYF. The CDR3 nucleotides are TGTGCCAGCCCTTCGGGACTAGAGACCCAGTACTTC.

This chain uses TRBV4-1 with TRBJ1-3; maybe TRBD1 (6 bases). The CDR3 runs 16 residues. Trimming cost V 3 bases and J 4 bases, with 16 bases left between them. Per germline, CDR1 MGHRA and CDR2 YSYEKL. The CDR3 region has the DNA TGCGCCAGCAGCCATCCACTGACAGGTCTGGGAAACACCATATATTTT. Translated: CASSHPLTGLGNTIYF.

The V call is TRBV29-1, the J call TRBJ2-5; 8 bases align to TRBD2. V shed 5 bases and J 2 bases; nucleotides not matched to a gene: 13. Looked up from germline, CDR1 is SQVTM and CDR2 is ANQGSEA. The CDR3 sequence is 16 residues long. CDR3 bases: TGCAGCGTTCCCTCCCCCGACGTAGCGGGACAAGAGACCCAGTACTTC. Protein: CSVPSPDVAGQETQYF. Full variable domain (rest looked up from reference TRBV29-1 and TRBJ2-5): SAVISQKPSRDICQRGTSLTIQCQVDSQVTMMFWYRQQPGQSLTLIATANQGSEATYESGFVIDKFPISRPNLTFSTLTVSNMSPEDSSIYLCSVPSPDVAGQETQYFGPGTRLLVL.

V and J are TRBV7-6 and TRBJ1-3; perhaps TRBD1 as D (5 bases). Germline CDR1 and CDR2: SGHVS and FNYEAQ. V lost 6 bases and J lost 1, with 10 bases in between. This CDR3 spans 14 amino acids. CDR3 coding DNA: TGTGCCAGCAGGGCCCGGGGGTCTGGAAACACCATATATTTT. Encoded protein: CASRARGSGNTIYF.

This chain joins TRBV25-1 and TRBJ2-5; D unresolved. Trimming pared 0 bases from V and 5 bases from J, leaving 10 bases between. The CDR3 extends over 14 amino acids. Germline values: CDR1 MGHDK, CDR2 SYGVNS. In DNA form, the CDR3 reads TGTGCCAGCAGTGAATATAGGGTCCCGGAGACCCAGTACTTC. Protein product: CASSEYRVPETQYF.

This chain uses TRBV19 with TRBJ2-2, with D possibly being TRBD2 (6 bases). V was trimmed by 7 bases and J by 4 bases, leaving 19 bases between them. The CDR3 sequence is 16 residues long. Per the germline V gene, CDR1 is LNHDA and CDR2 is SQIVND (reference sequence). The CDR3 sequence: CASNLGGGFVTGELFF. The CDR3, as DNA: TGTGCCAGTAACCTGGGAGGCGGGTTCGTCACCGGGGAGCTGTTTTTT. The whole variable domain, remainder taken from reference TRBV19 and TRBJ2-2, is DGGITQSPKYLFRKEGQNVTLSCEQNLNHDAMYWYRQDPGQGLRLIYYSQIVNDFQKGDIAEGYSVSREKKESFPLTVTSAQKNPTAFYLCASNLGGGFVTGELFFGEGSRLTVL.

The J gene is TRBJ2-1, the V gene TRBV19; TRBD2 aligns across 8 bases. The CDR3 loop spans 14 amino acids. CDR1 is LNHDA, CDR2 SQIVND, per germline (reference sequence). After removal of 6 bases from V and 6 bases from J, the junction contained 7 bases not matched to a gene. For the CDR3, the DNA is TGTGCCAGTAGCCCCGGGACTAGTCGCAATGAGCAGTTCTTC. Translation: CASSPGTSRNEQFF.

The CDR3 loop is CASSSRLARGKKTQYF. In nucleotides, the CDR3 is TGTGCCAGCAGTTCCCGCCTGGCTCGCGGGAAAAAGACCCAGTACTTC. V gene TRBV28 combines with J gene TRBJ2-5; D might be TRBD2 (6 bases). The V gene's germline CDR1 is MDHEN and CDR2 SYDVKM. This CDR3 region has 16 residues. V lost 4 bases to trimming and J lost 6 bases, with 21 bases between them.